This TCR beta chain was recorded in a study of immune evolution from preneoplasia to lung adenocarcinoma. The study, taken as a whole, reports: Later-stage lesions seemingly showed higher T cell density and diversity than normal lung. Normal lung had the highest top T cell clone frequencies.

After pathologic assessment, macro-dissection selected premalignant or tumor cells for extraction. Libraries were prepared by immunoSEQ multiplex PCR; TCRdb keeps only in-frame clonotypes and omits some of them. Of around 6,500 clones listed, around 80% are singletons. A word on this clone: Its antigen is not known.

The V segment lost 10 bases and the J segment 6 bases; nucleotides outside the gene matches: 10. CDR1 is SNHLY and CDR2 is FYNNEI in the germline V gene. This CDR3 spans 14 amino acids. This sequence was found in a person aged 45 to 59 with lung adenocarcinoma. V gene TRBV2 combines with J gene TRBJ1-4; 8 bases fit TRBD1. Sequenced material: FFPE invasive lung adenocarcinoma tissue. The CDR3 spells CAKQLDRGYEKLFF. CDR3 coding DNA: TGTGCCAAACAACTTGACAGGGGTTATGAAAAACTGTTTTTT.